This entry lists 17 T cell receptor beta chains sequenced from one sample in a study of spatial heterogeneity in lung cancer. Regarding time point: sample taken at primary tumor resection. From tumor, nontumor lung or frozen PBMC, whole RNA was taken unsorted for sequencing. MiXCR was run by TCRdb on the 5' RACE reads, yielding one entry per CDR3 protein. Of 9,000 to 13,000 distinct CDR3 sequences listed, around 6.9% were seen once; the top ten hold 25% to 35%. Sequenced material: PBMCs, taken at surgery. The receptors were sampled from a male donor with early-stage non-small cell lung cancer.

This clonotype came up many times. This beta chain is off target for a library built for alpha chains, so its abundance means little. The J gene is TRBJ1-1, the V gene TRBV6-5; D call uncertain. Trimming took off 2 bases at V and 2 bases at J, with 15 bases between the two ends. The germline CDR1 and CDR2 sequences are MNHEY and SVGAGI. CDR3 length equals 16 residues. The CDR3 nucleotides are TGTGCCAGCAGTTACGATGCCAACCAGAGAAACACTGAAGCTTTCTTT. Protein product: CASSYDANQRNTEAFF.

This clonotype was seen repeatedly, ten times or more. This beta chain was picked up by a library intended for alpha chains and is off target, so its count carries little meaning. This sequence joins TRBV20-1 and TRBJ1-4; D uncertain. The CDR3 runs 15 residues. V lost 1 base and J lost 4, with 13 bases in between. CDR1 and CDR2 (germline): DFQATT, SNEGSKA (reference sequence). The CDR3 here is CSARAGGPDNEKLFF. The CDR3 region has the DNA TGCAGTGCTAGAGCAGGTGGTCCCGATAATGAAAAACTGTTTTTT.

This clonotype was recorded at least ten times. This beta chain is a stray read from a library made for alpha chains; its abundance is not meaningful. The J gene is TRBJ1-3, the V gene TRBV28; weak D call: TRBD1 (6 bases). Trimming took off 2 bases at V and 5 bases at J, with 16 bases between the two ends. The CDR3 runs 16 residues. Germline lookup yields CDR1 MDHEN and CDR2 SYDVKM. The CDR3 sequence: CASSLNPRGARNTIYF. The CDR3 nucleotides read TGTGCCAGCAGTTTAAATCCTAGGGGGGCACGAAACACCATATATTTT.

Ten or more counts support this clonotype. The library was designed around alpha chains, so this beta chain is a stray read whose abundance carries little weight. V is TRBV9 and J is TRBJ2-7; a weak D match, TRBD2 (5 bases). Germline CDR1 reads SGDLS; CDR2 reads YYNGEE. This CDR3 has 13 amino acids. The V end lost 4 bases, the J end lost 0 bases, and 8 bases lay between the germline ends. In DNA, the CDR3 is TGTGCCAGCAGCCGGGGTGGCTCCTACGAGCAGTACTTC. This encodes CASSRGGSYEQYF.

This clonotype was seen repeatedly, ten times or more. An end of the junction does not agree with germline; a read error may underlie this. This beta chain appears as a stray read in a library generated for alpha chains; its size is not informative. This chain uses TRBV7-7 with TRBJ2-1; D may be TRBD1 (5 bases). CDR1 and CDR2 (germline): SSHAT, FNYEAQ (reference sequence). This CDR3 spans 12 amino acids. The chain's CDR3 is CASSNQGNEQFF. The CDR3 region has the DNA TGTGCTAGCAGCAACCAGGGAAATGAGCAGTTCTTC.

The table lists this clonotype with many counts. Found in a library prepared for alpha chains, this beta chain is an off-target read, and its abundance has little meaning. The rearrangement joins TRBV4-1 to TRBJ2-3; 15 bases map to TRBD2. CDR3 length: 23 amino acids. Germline V gene lookup returns CDR1 MGHRA and CDR2 YSYEKL. V was clipped by 2 bases and J by 4 bases; unmatched bases: 22. This CDR3 reads CASSQKTDRWTSGGASLPDTQYF. The CDR3 coding sequence is TGCGCCAGCAGCCAAAAGACAGACCGGTGGACTAGCGGGGGGGCTTCTCTCCCAGATACGCAGTATTTT.

As for this clonotype: This beta chain represents an off-target read in a library built for alpha chains; its size is of limited meaning. This chain connects TRBV6-5 to TRBJ1-2, with TRBD1 identical over 9 bases. The junction had 6 bases not matched to a gene; V was cut back by 1 base and J by 9 bases. CDR3 length equals 14 residues. Germline V gene data show CDR1 as MNHEY and CDR2 as SVGAGI. Here the CDR3 DNA reads TGTGCCAGCAGTTACTATCGGACAGGGGCACGCTACACCTTC. Its protein product is CASSYYRTGARYTF.

Of note for this clonotype: This beta chain slipped into a library made for alpha chains as a stray read, so its size is not meaningful. The CDR3 nucleotides are TGCGCCAGCAGCTTGGAGGAGAATGAGCAGTTCTTC. It encodes CASSLEENEQFF. The J gene is TRBJ2-1, the V gene TRBV5-1, with D uncertain. Germline V gives CDR1 SGHRS, CDR2 YFSETQ. The germline V and J ends were trimmed by 0 bases and 7 bases, with 5 bases remaining between them. The CDR3 contains 12 residues. Complete variable domain (other parts from reference TRBV5-1 and TRBJ2-1): KAGVTQTPRYLIKTRGQQVTLSCSPISGHRSVSWYQQTPGQGLQFLFEYFSETQRNKGNFPGRFSGRQFSNSRSEMNVSTLELGDSALYLCASSLEENEQFFGPGTRLTVL.

This clonotype appeared many times. This beta chain appears as a stray read in a library generated for alpha chains; its size is not informative. The V gene is TRBV6-5, the J gene TRBJ2-1; 13 bases fit TRBD2. The CDR3 contains 14 residues. The J segment lost 9 bases and the V segment lost 10 bases, leaving 9 bases of the junction unmatched. Germline V gene sequence: CDR1 MNHEY, CDR2 SVGAGI. The CDR3 DNA reads TGTGCCACCCAGCGGACTAGCGGGAGTTCTGAGCAGTTCTTC. This encodes CATQRTSGSSEQFF.

This clonotype was seen once. This beta chain turned up in a library designed for alpha chains; as an off-target read, its abundance says little. The chain links TRBV6-5 to TRBJ2-5, with TRBD1 matching over 8 bases. The CDR3 covers 14 residues. Germline V gene data show CDR1 as MNHEY and CDR2 as SVGAGI. V lost 2 bases, J lost 1 base, and 0 bases stayed unmatched. The CDR3 sequence: CASSYDRGQETQYF. DNA for the CDR3: TGTGCCAGCAGTTACGACAGGGGCCAAGAGACCCAGTACTTC.

This clonotype was recorded a few times. As an off-target read in a library built for alpha chains, this beta chain has a frequency of little significance. This sequence joins TRBV7-8 and TRBJ1-5, with TRBD1 matching 7 bases. V was clipped by 4 bases and J by 7 bases; unmatched bases: 13. Germline V gives CDR1 SGHVS, CDR2 FQNEAQ. This CDR3 has 16 amino acids. The CDR3: CASSSIDRVRIQPQHF. The CDR3 coding sequence is TGTGCCAGCAGCTCAATAGACAGGGTCCGAATACAGCCCCAGCATTTT.

This clonotype was counted many times. Being off target in a library aimed at alpha chains, this beta chain has a size of little meaning. The chain links TRBV10-2 to TRBJ2-1; D ambiguous. Germline loops: CDR1 WSHSY, CDR2 SAAADI. The CDR3 length is 11 residues. The V gene lost 2 bases and the J gene lost 10 bases, with 6 bases spanning the gap. The CDR3 sequence is CASSEGHEQFF. The CDR3 DNA sequence: TGCGCCAGCAGTGAGGGGCACGAGCAGTTCTTC.

The sample holds many counts of this clonotype. This beta chain is an unintended read in a library built for alpha chains; its size means little. V and J are TRBV20-1 and TRBJ2-1; D may be TRBD2 (5 bases). Germline assignment: CDR1 DFQATT and CDR2 SNEGSKA (reference sequence). V lost 3 bases to trimming and J lost 8 bases, with 17 bases between them. The CDR3 covers 14 residues. The CDR3 DNA reads as TGCAGTGCTAGTCTAGCCTCCGAACCTTATGAGCAGTTCTTC. It codes for CSASLASEPYEQFF.

To note about this clonotype: This beta chain lies outside the target of a library built for alpha chains; its clone size means little. CDR3 DNA: TGTGCCAGCAGTGGTCTGGGGTCTGTCCAAGAGACCCAGTACTTC. The encoded protein is CASSGLGSVQETQYF. The V and J genes are TRBV6-5 and TRBJ2-5, with D uncertain. V was trimmed by 5 bases and J by 1 base, leaving 14 bases between them. Germline CDR1 and CDR2: MNHEY and SVGAGI. This CDR3 contains 15 residues.

Only a few counts were recorded for this clonotype. Being off target in a library aimed at alpha chains, this beta chain has a size of little meaning. V usage is TRBV28 and J usage is TRBJ2-7; D may correspond to TRBD1 or TRBD2 (5 bases each). There are 15 residues in the CDR3. Germline loops: CDR1 MDHEN, CDR2 SYDVKM. The ends were cut back, 7 bases at V and 1 base at J, with 17 bases in the middle. The chain's CDR3 is CASKLGEKGSYEQYF. Here the CDR3 DNA reads TGTGCCAGCAAGTTGGGGGAAAAGGGGTCCTACGAGCAGTACTTC.

There are many counts of this clonotype. Little can be read into the size of this beta chain, an off-target read in a library designed for alpha chains. This chain joins TRBV7-2 and TRBJ2-7, with 10 nucleotides matching TRBD1. The CDR3 runs to 13 residues. The junction had 5 bases not matched to a gene; V was cut back by 7 bases and J by 5 bases. CDR1 is SGHTA and CDR2 is FQGNSA in the germline V gene. CDR3 bases: TGTGCCAGCAACCGACAGGGGGCAAACGAGCAGTACTTC. Amino acids: CASNRQGANEQYF.

At least ten counts were recorded for this clonotype. This beta chain was picked up by a library intended for alpha chains and is off target, so its count carries little meaning. The gene calls are TRBV6-5 and TRBJ2-1; perhaps TRBD2 as D (6 bases). V was pared by 3 bases and J by 8 bases, with 23 bases between. Germline V lookup: CDR1 MNHEY, CDR2 SVGAGI. There are 17 residues in the CDR3. CDR3: CASSYYAGPPGVHEQFF. The CDR3 bases are TGTGCCAGCAGTTATTATGCAGGGCCCCCGGGGGTCCATGAGCAGTTCTTC.